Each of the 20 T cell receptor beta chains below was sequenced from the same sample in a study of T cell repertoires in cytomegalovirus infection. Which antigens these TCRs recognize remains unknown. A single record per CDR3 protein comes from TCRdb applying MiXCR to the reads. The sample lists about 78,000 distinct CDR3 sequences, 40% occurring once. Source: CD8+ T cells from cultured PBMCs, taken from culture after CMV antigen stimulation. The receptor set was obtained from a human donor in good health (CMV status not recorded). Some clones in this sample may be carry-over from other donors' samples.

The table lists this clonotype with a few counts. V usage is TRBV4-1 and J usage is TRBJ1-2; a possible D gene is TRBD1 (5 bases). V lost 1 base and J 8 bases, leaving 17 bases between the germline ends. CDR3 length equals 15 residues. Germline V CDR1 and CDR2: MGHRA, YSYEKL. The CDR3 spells CASSQGIGGTRGYTF. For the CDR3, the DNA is TGCGCCAGCAGCCAAGGCATTGGGGGTACGAGAGGCTACACCTTC.

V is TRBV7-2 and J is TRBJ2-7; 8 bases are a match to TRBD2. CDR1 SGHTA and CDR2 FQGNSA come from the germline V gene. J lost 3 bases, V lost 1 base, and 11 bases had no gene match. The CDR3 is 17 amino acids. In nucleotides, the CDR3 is TGTGCCAGCAGCTTAGACTCCATCAGCGGGGGATACTACGAGCAGTACTTC. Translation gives CASSLDSISGGYYEQYF.

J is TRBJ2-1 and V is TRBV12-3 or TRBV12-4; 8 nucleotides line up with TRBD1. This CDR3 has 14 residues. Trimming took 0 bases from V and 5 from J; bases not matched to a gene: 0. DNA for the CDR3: TGTGCCAGCAGTTTAGCGGACAGGGACAATGAGCAGTTCTTC. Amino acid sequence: CASSLADRDNEQFF.

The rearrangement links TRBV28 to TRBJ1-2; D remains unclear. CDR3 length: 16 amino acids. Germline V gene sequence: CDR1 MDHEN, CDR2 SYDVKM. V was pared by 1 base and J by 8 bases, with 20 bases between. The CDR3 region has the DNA TGTGCCAGCAGTTTATTTTTCGTATCGGAGGGATCGGGCTACACCTTC. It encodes CASSLFFVSEGSGYTF.

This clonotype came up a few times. CDR3 sequence: CASSLRPKPRGLTDTQYF. CDR3 sequence (DNA): TGTGCCAGCAGTTTACGTCCTAAGCCTAGGGGGCTGACAGATACGCAGTATTTT. The chain employs TRBV27 and TRBJ2-3; 7 positions agree with TRBD1. Germline CDR1 and CDR2: MNHEY and SMNVEV (reference sequence). Trimming took 2 bases from V and 3 from J; bases not matched to a gene: 14. This CDR3 is built from 18 residues.

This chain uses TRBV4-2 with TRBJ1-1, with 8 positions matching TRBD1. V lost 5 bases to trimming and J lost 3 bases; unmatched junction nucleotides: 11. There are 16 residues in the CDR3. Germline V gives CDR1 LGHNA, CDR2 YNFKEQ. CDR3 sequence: CASSERDRPPHTEAFF. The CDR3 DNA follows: TGTGCCAGCAGCGAAAGGGACAGGCCGCCGCACACTGAAGCTTTCTTT.

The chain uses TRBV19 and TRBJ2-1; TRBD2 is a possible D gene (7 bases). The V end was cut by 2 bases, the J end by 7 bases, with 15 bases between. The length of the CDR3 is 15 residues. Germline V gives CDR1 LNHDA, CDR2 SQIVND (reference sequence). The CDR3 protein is CASSISGGRWNEQFF. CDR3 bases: TGTGCCAGTAGTATATCCGGGGGGCGATGGAATGAGCAGTTCTTC.

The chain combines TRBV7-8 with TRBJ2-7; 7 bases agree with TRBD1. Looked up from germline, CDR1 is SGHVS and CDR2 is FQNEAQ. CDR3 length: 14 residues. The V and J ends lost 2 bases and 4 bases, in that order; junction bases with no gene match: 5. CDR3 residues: CASSLPGQSYEQYF. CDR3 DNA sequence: TGTGCCAGCAGCTTACCGGGACAGAGTTACGAGCAGTACTTC. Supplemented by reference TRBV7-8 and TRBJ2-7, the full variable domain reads GAGVSQSPRYKVAKRGQDVALRCDPISGHVSLFWYQQALGQGPEFLTYFQNEAQLDKSGLPSDRFFAERPEGSVSTLKIQRTQQEDSAVYLCASSLPGQSYEQYFGPGTRLTVT.

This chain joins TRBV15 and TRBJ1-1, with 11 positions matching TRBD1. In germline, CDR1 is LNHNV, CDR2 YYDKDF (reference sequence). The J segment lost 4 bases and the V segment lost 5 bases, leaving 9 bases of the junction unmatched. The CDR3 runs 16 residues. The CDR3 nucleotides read TGTGCCACCAGCGTCCCGGGACAGGGGGTCGGCACTGAAGCTTTCTTT. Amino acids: CATSVPGQGVGTEAFF.

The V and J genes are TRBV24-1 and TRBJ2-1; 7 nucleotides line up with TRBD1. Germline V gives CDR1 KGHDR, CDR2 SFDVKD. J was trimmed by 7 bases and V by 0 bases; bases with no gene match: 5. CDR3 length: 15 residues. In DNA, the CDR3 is TGTGCCACCAGTGATTTGCCAGGGGGAGAAAATGAGCAGTTCTTC. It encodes CATSDLPGGENEQFF.

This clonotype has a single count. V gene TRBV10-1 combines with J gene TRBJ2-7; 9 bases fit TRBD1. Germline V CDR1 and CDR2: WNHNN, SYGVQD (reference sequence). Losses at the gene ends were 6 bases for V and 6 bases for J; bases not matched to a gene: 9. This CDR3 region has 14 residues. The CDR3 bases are TGCGCCAGCAGCGAATGGACAGGGGTTCGCGAGCAGTACTTC. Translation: CASSEWTGVREQYF.

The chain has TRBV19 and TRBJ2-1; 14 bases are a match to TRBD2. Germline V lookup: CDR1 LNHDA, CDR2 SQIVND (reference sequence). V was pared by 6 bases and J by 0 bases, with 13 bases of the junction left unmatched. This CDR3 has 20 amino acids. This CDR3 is CASRTGTSGGPWSSYNEQFF. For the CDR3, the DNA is TGTGCCAGTAGGACGGGGACTAGCGGGGGCCCTTGGAGCTCCTACAATGAGCAGTTCTTC.

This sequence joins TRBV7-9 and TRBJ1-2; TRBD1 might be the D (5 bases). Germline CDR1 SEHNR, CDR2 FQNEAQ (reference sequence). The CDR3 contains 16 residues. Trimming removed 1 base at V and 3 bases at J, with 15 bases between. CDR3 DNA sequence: TGTGCCAGCAGCTTAGGCCAGGGCCGGGGGGACTATGGCTACACCTTC. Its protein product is CASSLGQGRGDYGYTF.

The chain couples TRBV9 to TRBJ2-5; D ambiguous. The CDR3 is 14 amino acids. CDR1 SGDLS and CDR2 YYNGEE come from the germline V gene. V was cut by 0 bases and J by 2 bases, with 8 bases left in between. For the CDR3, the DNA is TGTGCCAGCAGCGTAGAACAATCACAAGAGACCCAGTACTTC. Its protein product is CASSVEQSQETQYF. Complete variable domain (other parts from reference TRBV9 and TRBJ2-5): DSGVTQTPKHLITATGQRVTLRCSPRSGDLSVYWYQQSLDQGLQFLIQYYNGEERAKGNILERFSAQQFPDLHSELNLSSLELGDSALYFCASSVEQSQETQYFGPGTRLLVL.

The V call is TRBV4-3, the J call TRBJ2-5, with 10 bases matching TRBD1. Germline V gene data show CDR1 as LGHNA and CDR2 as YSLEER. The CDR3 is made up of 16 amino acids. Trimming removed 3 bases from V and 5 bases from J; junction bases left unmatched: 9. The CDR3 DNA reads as TGCGCCAGCAGCCATGACAGGGGGCATTTCTGGGAGACCCAGTACTTC. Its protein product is CASSHDRGHFWETQYF.

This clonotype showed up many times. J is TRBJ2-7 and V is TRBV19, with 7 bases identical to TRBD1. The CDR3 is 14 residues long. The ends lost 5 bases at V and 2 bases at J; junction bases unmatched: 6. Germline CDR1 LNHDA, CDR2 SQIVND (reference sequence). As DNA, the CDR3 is TGTGCCAGTAGTCGACAGGGTAAGCCCTACGAGCAGTACTTC. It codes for CASSRQGKPYEQYF.

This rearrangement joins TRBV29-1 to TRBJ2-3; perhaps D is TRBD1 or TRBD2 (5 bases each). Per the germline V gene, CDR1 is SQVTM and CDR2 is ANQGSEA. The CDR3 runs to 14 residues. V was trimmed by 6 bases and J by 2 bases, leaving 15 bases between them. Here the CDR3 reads CSVTQVDSTDTQYF. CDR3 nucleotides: TGCAGCGTCACACAGGTGGACTCCACAGATACGCAGTATTTT.

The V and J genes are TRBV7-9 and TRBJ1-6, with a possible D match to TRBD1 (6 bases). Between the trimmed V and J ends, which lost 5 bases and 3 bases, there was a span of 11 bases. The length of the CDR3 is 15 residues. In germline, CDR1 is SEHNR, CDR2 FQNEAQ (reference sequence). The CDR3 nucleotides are TGTGCCAGCAGCCCTCGGACAGACTATAATTCACCCCTCCACTTT. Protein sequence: CASSPRTDYNSPLHF.

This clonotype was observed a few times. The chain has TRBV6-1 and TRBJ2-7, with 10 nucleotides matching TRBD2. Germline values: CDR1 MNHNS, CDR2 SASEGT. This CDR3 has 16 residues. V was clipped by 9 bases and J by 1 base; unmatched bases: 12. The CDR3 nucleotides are TGTGCCAGTTCTTTCGCCGGGACTAGCGTTTCCTACGAGCAGTACTTC. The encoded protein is CASSFAGTSVSYEQYF.

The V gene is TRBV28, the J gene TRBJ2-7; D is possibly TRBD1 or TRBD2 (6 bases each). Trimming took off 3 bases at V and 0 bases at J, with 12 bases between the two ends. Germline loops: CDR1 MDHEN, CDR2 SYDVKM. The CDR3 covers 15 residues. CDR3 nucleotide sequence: TGTGCCAGCAGTTTGGCGGGGACATTCTCCTACGAGCAGTACTTC. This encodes CASSLAGTFSYEQYF.